The 16 T cell receptor beta chains presented below share a single source sample, sequenced in a study of blood T cells in healthy people across ages. Sample-barcoded 5' priming and a J-beta primer mix drove a second PCR of roughly 7 to 11 cycles. MiXCR, applied by TCRdb to the 5' RACE reads, yields one record per CDR3 protein. The profile shows about 1,500,000 distinct CDR3 sequences, 35% to 45% of them singletons. Sequencing used blood. These receptors came from a young woman in good health.

This chain joins TRBV6-2 or TRBV6-3 and TRBJ2-5; 8 bases are a match to TRBD2. Germline values: CDR1 MNHEY, CDR2 SVGEGT. V dropped 8 bases and J dropped 0; count of bases not matched to a gene: 8. This CDR3 has 15 amino acids. CDR3 in amino acids: CASATSGAYQETQYF. The CDR3 region has the DNA TGTGCCAGCGCCACTAGCGGAGCGTACCAAGAGACCCAGTACTTC.

The V call is TRBV25-1, the J call TRBJ2-5; D perhaps matches TRBD1 (5 bases). Germline CDR1 is MGHDK and CDR2 is SYGVNS. The CDR3 has 15 residues. The ends were cut back, 3 bases at V and 11 bases at J, with 22 bases in the middle. CDR3 loop: CASSDGADINNEQYF. DNA for the CDR3: TGTGCCAGCAGTGATGGGGCGGACATCAACAATGAGCAGTACTTC. The full variable domain, rest sourced from reference TRBV25-1 and TRBJ2-5, is EADIYQTPRYLVIGTGKKITLECSQTMGHDKMYWYQQDPGMELHLIHYSYGVNSTEKGDLSSESTVSRIRTEHFPLTLESARPSHTSQYLCASSDGADINNEQYFGPGTRLLVL.

The chain has TRBV20-1 and TRBJ2-1; 9 bases are a match to TRBD2. CDR1 and CDR2 (germline): DFQATT, SNEGSKA (reference sequence). V lost 3 bases and J lost 5; bases outside the gene matches: 2. The CDR3 is 13 residues long. The CDR3 spells CSASASGNNEQFF. The CDR3 nucleotides are TGCAGTGCTAGTGCTAGCGGGAACAATGAGCAGTTCTTC.

This clonotype was observed a few times. The chain links TRBV28 to TRBJ2-2; 7 bases match TRBD2. This CDR3 has 13 residues. The J segment lost 8 bases and the V segment lost 7 bases, leaving 7 bases of the junction unmatched. Germline V lookup: CDR1 MDHEN, CDR2 SYDVKM. The CDR3 sequence: CASTVIGGGELFF. The CDR3 DNA reads as TGTGCCAGCACCGTCATCGGGGGGGGGGAGCTGTTTTTT.

This clonotype was seen a handful of times. The chain links TRBV6-5 to TRBJ2-1; D unclear. The CDR3 is made up of 13 amino acids. With 5 bases removed from V and 10 bases from J, the gap between germline ends came to 15 bases. Looked up from germline, CDR1 is MNHEY and CDR2 is SVGAGI. CDR3 bases: TGTGCCAGCAGTAACGACTTGGCTGGGGAGCAGTTCTTC. Translation: CASSNDLAGEQFF.

This clonotype was seen more than once but under ten times. One junction end disagrees with the germline gene, perhaps due to a read error. The chain couples TRBV11-2 to TRBJ2-7; D unclear. This CDR3 region has 13 residues. Per the germline V gene, CDR1 is SGHAT and CDR2 is FQNNGV. CDR3: CASSLDFSDEQYF. DNA for the CDR3: TGTGCCAGCAGCTTAGATTTCTCCGACGAGCAGTACTTC.

This clonotype appeared a few times. The CDR3 sequence: CASSPAGLSYEQYF. DNA of the CDR3: TGCGCCAGCAGCCCGGCGGGACTCTCGTACGAGCAGTACTTC. The chain links TRBV4-1 to TRBJ2-7, with D possibly being TRBD2 (6 bases). V was shortened by 4 bases and J by 4 bases, with 14 bases between the two germline ends. This CDR3 spans 14 amino acids. Germline V gives CDR1 MGHRA, CDR2 YSYEKL.

This clonotype occurred a few times. The genes are TRBV4-1 and TRBJ2-5; D ambiguous. The CDR3 is 16 amino acids. V lost 1 base and J lost 1, with 13 bases in between. Germline loops: CDR1 MGHRA, CDR2 YSYEKL. The CDR3 region has the DNA TGCGCCAGCAGCCAAGGTTTTGGGCGGCTCCAAGAGACCCAGTACTTC. Translation gives CASSQGFGRLQETQYF.

V and J are TRBV10-2 and TRBJ1-1, with 8 bases lining up with TRBD1. Germline V gene lookup returns CDR1 WSHSY and CDR2 SAAADI. The CDR3 spans 15 residues. After removal of 7 bases from V and 1 base from J, the junction contained 8 bases not matched to a gene. In DNA, the CDR3 is TGCGCCAGCAACCTTGACAGGGGCCAGAACACTGAAGCTTTCTTT. Translating it yields CASNLDRGQNTEAFF.

Concerning this clonotype itself: A much larger clone lies a single base off, so this may be a read error. The chain employs TRBV29-1 and TRBJ2-3, with D perhaps matching TRBD2 (6 bases). This CDR3 comprises 13 residues. V was clipped by 7 bases and J by 10 bases, with 21 bases between them. CDR1 is SQVTM, CDR2 ANQGSEA, per germline. CDR3 bases: TGCAGCGGCCGGGACGGGGGTATCAAGGCGCAGTATTTT. As protein: CSGRDGGIKAQYF.

This clonotype was found a few times. This rearrangement joins TRBV11-2 to TRBJ2-2; 9 bases are a match to TRBD2. J was trimmed by 1 base and V by 9 bases; bases with no gene match: 3. The CDR3 length is 14 residues. Germline V CDR1 and CDR2: SGHAT, FQNNGV. The CDR3 bases are TGTGCCAGTAAACTAGCGGGGAACACCGGGGAGCTGTTTTTT. Amino acid sequence: CASKLAGNTGELFF.

This chain connects TRBV11-2 to TRBJ2-7; 8 nucleotides agree with TRBD2. After removal of 1 base from V and 6 bases from J, the junction contained 8 bases not matched to a gene. The CDR3 has 15 amino acids. CDR1 is SGHAT and CDR2 is FQNNGV in the germline V gene. The CDR3 DNA sequence: TGTGCCAGCAGCTTAGGGTCGGGAGGGGATCGCGAGCAGTACTTC. Its translation: CASSLGSGGDREQYF.

This chain links TRBV3-1 with TRBJ2-5; 9 nucleotides agree with TRBD2. The J call may be incorrect, as the DNA end agrees better with TRBJ2-7. Germline CDR1 LGHDT, CDR2 YNNKEL (reference sequence). The CDR3 has 15 residues. CDR3 amino acids: CASSQESGRPDEQYF. CDR3 in DNA: TGTGCCAGCAGCCAAGAGAGCGGGAGGCCCGACGAGCAGTACTTC.

This rearrangement joins TRBV30 to TRBJ1-1; possibly TRBD1 for D (5 bases). CDR3 length equals 12 residues. Trimming took 0 bases from V and 7 from J, leaving 9 bases between them. Germline CDR1 reads GTSNPN; CDR2 reads SVGIG (reference sequence). This chain's CDR3 is CAWSVGTDEAFF. CDR3 sequence (DNA): TGTGCCTGGAGTGTCGGGACGGATGAAGCTTTCTTT.

This clonotype appeared a few times. V gene TRBV14 combines with J gene TRBJ2-4; TRBD2 matches 7 bases. With the DNA end fitting TRBJ2-7 better, the J assignment may be wrong. This CDR3 region has 13 residues. CDR1 and CDR2 from the germline V gene are SGHDN and FVKESK. Here the CDR3 DNA reads TGTGCCAGCAGTCGTACTAGCGCTCACGAGCAGTACTTC. Translated, it gives CASSRTSAHEQYF.

This clonotype was counted a few times. The genes are TRBV24-1 and TRBJ2-3; 7 bases align to TRBD2. This CDR3 has 14 amino acids. The ends lost 5 bases at V and 1 base at J; junction bases unmatched: 2. Germline CDR1 and CDR2: KGHDR and SFDVKD. In nucleotides, the CDR3 is TGTGCCACCAGTGTTGCGGGGGGCACAGATACGCAGTATTTT. It specifies CATSVAGGTDTQYF.